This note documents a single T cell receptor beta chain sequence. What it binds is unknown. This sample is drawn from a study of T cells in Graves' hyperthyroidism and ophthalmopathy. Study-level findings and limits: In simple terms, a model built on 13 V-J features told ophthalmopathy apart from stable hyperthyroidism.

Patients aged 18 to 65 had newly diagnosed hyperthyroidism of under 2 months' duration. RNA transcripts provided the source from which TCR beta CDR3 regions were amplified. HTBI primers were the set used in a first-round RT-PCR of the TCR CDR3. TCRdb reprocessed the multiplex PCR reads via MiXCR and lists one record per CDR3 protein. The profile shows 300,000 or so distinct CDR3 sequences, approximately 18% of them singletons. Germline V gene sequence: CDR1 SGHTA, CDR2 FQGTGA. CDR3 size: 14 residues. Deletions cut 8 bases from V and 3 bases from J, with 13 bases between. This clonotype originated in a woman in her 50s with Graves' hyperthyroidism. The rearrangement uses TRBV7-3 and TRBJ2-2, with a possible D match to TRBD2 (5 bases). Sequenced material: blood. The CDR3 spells CASGARVDTGELFF. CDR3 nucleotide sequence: TGTGCCAGCGGCGCGAGGGTGGACACCGGGGAGCTGTTTTTT.